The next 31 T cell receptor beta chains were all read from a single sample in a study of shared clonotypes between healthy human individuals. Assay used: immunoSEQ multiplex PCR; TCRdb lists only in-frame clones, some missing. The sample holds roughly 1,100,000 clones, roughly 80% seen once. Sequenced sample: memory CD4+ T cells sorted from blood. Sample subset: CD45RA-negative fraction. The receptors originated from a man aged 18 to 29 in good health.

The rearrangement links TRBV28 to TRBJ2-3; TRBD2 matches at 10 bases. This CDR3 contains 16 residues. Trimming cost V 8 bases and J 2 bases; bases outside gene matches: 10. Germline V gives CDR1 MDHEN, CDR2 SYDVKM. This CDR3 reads CASGSPSGRPTDTQYF. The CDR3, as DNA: TGTGCCAGCGGTTCGCCTAGCGGGAGACCCACAGATACGCAGTATTTT. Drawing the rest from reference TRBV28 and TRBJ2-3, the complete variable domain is DVKVTQSSRYLVKRTGEKVFLECVQDMDHENMFWYRQDPGLGLRLIYFSYDVKMKEKGDIPEGYSVSREKKERFSLILESASTNQTSMYLCASGSPSGRPTDTQYFGPGTRLTVL.

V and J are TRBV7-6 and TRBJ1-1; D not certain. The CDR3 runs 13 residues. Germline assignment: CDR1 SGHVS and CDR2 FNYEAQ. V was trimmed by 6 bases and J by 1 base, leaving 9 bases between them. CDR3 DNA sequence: TGTGCCAGCAGTCTAACGGAGAACACTGAAGCTTTCTTT. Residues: CASSLTENTEAFF.

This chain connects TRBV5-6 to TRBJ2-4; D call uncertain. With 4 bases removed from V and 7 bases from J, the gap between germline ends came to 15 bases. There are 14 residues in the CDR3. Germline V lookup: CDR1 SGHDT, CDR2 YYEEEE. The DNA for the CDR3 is TGTGCCAGCAGCACGCTGAGTATGAGGAACATTCAGTACTTC. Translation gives CASSTLSMRNIQYF.

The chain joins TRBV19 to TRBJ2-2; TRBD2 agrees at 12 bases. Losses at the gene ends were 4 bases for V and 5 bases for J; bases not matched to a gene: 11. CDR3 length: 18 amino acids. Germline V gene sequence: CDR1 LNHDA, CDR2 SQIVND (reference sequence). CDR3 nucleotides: TGTGCCAGTAGTAAGACTAGCGGGAGAGCGTCGGGAACCGGGGAGCTGTTTTTT. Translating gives CASSKTSGRASGTGELFF.

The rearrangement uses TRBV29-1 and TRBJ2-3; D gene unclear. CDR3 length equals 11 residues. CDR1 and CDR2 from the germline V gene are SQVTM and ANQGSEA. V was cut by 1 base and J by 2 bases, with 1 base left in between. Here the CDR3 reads CSVEATDTQYF. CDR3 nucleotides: TGCAGCGTTGAAGCCACAGATACGCAGTATTTT.

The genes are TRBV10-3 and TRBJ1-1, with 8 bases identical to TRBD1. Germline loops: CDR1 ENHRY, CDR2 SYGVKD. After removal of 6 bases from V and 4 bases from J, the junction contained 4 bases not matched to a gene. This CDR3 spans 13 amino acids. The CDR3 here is CAISNGQGTEAFF. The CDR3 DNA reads TGTGCCATCAGCAACGGACAGGGCACTGAAGCTTTCTTT.

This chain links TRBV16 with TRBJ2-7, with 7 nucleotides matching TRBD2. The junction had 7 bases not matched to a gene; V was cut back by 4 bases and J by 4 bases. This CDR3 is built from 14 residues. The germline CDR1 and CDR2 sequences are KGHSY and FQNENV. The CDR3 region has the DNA TGTGCCAGCAGCCGTTCTAGCGGCTTGTACGAGCAGTACTTC. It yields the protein CASSRSSGLYEQYF.

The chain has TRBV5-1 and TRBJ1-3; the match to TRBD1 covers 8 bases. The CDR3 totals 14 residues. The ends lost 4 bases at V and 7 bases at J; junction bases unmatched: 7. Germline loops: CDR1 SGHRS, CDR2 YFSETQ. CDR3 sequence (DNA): TGCGCCAGCAGCCAAGGGACAGGTGGGAACACCATATATTTT. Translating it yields CASSQGTGGNTIYF.

CDR3 protein: CASSLVAVNTGELFF. As DNA, the CDR3 is TGTGCCAGCAGCTTAGTGGCGGTGAACACCGGGGAGCTGTTTTTT. The rearrangement uses TRBV7-2 and TRBJ2-2; D not resolved. The V gene's germline CDR1 is SGHTA and CDR2 FQGNSA. The CDR3 sequence is 15 residues long. V was clipped by 1 base and J by 1 base, with 7 bases between them.

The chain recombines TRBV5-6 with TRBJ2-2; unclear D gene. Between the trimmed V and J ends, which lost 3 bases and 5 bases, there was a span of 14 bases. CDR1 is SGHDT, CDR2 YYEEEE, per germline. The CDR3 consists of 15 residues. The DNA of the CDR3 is TGTGCCAGCAGCTCCCTAGGTAGCAAAACCGGGGAGCTGTTTTTT. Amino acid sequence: CASSSLGSKTGELFF.

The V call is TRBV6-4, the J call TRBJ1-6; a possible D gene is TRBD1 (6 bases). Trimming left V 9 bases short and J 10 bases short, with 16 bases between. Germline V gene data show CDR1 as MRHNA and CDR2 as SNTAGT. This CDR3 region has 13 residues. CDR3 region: CARQEAGASPLHF. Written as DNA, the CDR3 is TGTGCCAGACAAGAAGCGGGGGCCTCACCCCTCCACTTT.

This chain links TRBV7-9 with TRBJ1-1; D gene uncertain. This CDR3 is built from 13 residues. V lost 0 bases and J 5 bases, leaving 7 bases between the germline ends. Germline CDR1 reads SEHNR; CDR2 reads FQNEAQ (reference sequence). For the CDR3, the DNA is TGTGCCAGCAGCTTAGCGTTATGGACTGAAGCTTTCTTT. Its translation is CASSLALWTEAFF.

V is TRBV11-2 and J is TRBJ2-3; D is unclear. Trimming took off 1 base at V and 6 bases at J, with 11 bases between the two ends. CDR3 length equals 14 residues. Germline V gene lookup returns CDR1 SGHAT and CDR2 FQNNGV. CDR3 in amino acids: CASSLVRVPDTQYF. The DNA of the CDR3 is TGTGCCAGCAGCTTAGTACGAGTCCCCGATACGCAGTATTTT.

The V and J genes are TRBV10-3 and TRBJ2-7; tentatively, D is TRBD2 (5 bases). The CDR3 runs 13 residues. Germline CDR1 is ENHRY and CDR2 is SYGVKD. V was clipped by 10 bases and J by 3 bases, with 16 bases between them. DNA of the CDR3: TGTGCCACGCTTGGCAGCGGATACTACGAGCAGTACTTC. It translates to CATLGSGYYEQYF.

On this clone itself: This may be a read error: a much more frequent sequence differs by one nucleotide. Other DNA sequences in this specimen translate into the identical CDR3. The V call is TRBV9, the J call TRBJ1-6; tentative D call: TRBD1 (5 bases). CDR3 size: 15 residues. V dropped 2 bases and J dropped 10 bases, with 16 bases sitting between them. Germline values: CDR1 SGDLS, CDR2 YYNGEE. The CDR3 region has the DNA TGTGCCAGCAGCGTCACGGGGGAAGGAGGATCACCCCTCCACTTT. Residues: CASSVTGEGGSPLHF.

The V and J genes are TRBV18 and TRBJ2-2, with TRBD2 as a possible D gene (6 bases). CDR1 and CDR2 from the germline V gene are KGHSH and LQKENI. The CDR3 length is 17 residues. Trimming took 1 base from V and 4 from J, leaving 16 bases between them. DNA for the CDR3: TGTGCCAGCTCACCACTAAGTGGAGGGGCCATCACCGGGGAGCTGTTTTTT. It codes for CASSPLSGGAITGELFF. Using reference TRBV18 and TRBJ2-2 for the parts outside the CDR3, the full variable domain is NAGVMQNPRHLVRRRGQEARLRCSPMKGHSHVYWYRQLPEEGLKFMVYLQKENIIDESGMPKERFSAEFPKEGPSILRIQQVVRGDSAAYFCASSPLSGGAITGELFFGEGSRLTVL.

The CDR3 is CASSLMQSGNYGYTF. The CDR3, as DNA: TGTGCCAGCAGCTTAATGCAGAGTGGGAACTATGGCTACACCTTC. V is TRBV7-2 and J is TRBJ1-2; D remains unclear. CDR3 length: 15 amino acids. The ends were cut back, 2 bases at V and 2 bases at J, with 12 bases in the middle. The germline gives CDR1 SGHTA, CDR2 FQGNSA.

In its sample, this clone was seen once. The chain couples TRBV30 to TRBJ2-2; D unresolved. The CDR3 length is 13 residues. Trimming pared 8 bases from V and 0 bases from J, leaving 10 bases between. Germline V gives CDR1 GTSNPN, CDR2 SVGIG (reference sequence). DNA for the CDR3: TGTGCCGGGCAAAGACCGAACACCGGGGAGCTGTTTTTT. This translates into CAGQRPNTGELFF. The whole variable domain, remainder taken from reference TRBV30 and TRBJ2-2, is SQTIHQWPATLVQPVGSPLSLECTVEGTSNPNLYWYRQAAGRGLQLLFYSVGIGQISSEVPQNLSASRPQDRQFILSSKKLLLSDSGFYLCAGQRPNTGELFFGEGSRLTVL.

For the CDR3, the DNA is TGTGCCAGCAGCTCCCGTGGCACGAAGAACACCGGGGAGCTGTTTTTT. Amino acid sequence: CASSSRGTKNTGELFF. This chain connects TRBV7-2 to TRBJ2-2, with D unclear. Germline V gene data show CDR1 as SGHTA and CDR2 as FQGNSA. The V and J ends lost 4 bases and 1 base respectively, with 13 bases between them. The CDR3 totals 16 residues.

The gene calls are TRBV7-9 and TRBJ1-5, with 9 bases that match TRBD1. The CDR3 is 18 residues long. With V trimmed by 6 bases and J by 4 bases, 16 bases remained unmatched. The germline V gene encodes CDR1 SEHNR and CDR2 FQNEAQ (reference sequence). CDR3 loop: CASSSPGWTGEKNQPQHF. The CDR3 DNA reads TGTGCCAGCAGTTCCCCCGGTTGGACAGGGGAAAAAAATCAGCCCCAGCATTTT.

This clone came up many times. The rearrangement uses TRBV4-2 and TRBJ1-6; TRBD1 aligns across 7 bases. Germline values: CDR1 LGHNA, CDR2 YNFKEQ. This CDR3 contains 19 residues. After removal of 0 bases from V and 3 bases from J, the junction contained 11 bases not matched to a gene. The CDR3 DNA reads TGTGCCAGCAGCCAAGATGGGTATTCAGGGGACAGCTATAATTCACCCCTCCACTTT. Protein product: CASSQDGYSGDSYNSPLHF.

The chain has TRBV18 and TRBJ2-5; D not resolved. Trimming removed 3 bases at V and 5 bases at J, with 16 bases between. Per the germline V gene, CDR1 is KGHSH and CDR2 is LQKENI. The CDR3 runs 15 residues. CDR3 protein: CASSPSGLMRETQYF. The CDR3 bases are TGTGCCAGCTCACCTTCCGGGCTCATGAGGGAGACCCAGTACTTC.

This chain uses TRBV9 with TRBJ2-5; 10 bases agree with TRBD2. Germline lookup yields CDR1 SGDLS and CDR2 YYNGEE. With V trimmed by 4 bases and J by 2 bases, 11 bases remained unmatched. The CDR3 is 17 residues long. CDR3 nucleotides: TGTGCCAGCAGCACCGGGGCTAGCGGGGGACAACAAGAGACCCAGTACTTC. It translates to CASSTGASGGQQETQYF.

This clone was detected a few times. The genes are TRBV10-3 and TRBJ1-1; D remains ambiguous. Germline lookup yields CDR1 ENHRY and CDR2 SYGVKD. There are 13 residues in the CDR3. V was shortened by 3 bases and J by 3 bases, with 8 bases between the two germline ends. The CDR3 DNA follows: TGTGCCATCAGTGATCGGGAGGACACTGAAGCTTTCTTT. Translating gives CAISDREDTEAFF.

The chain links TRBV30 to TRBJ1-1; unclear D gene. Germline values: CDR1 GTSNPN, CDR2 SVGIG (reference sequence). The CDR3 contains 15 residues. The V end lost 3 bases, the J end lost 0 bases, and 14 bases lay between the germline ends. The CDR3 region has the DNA TGTGCCTGGAGCGGCTTGGTGATGATGAACACTGAAGCTTTCTTT. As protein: CAWSGLVMMNTEAFF.

This CDR3 reads CASSSSAGGTEAFF. The DNA of the CDR3 is TGTGCCAGCAGCTCCTCGGCAGGGGGCACTGAAGCTTTCTTT. The gene calls are TRBV5-5 and TRBJ1-1, with 7 bases identical to TRBD1. Germline CDR1 reads SGHKS; CDR2 reads YYEKEE (reference sequence). The CDR3 sequence is 14 residues long. Unmatched junction bases numbered 6, after V lost 3 bases and J lost 4 bases. Based on the CDR3 plus reference TRBV5-5 and TRBJ1-1, the full variable domain is DAGVTQSPTHLIKTRGQQVTLRCSPISGHKSVSWYQQVLGQGPQFIFQYYEKEERGRGNFPDRFSARQFPNYSSELNVNALLLGDSALYLCASSSSAGGTEAFFGQGTRLTVV.

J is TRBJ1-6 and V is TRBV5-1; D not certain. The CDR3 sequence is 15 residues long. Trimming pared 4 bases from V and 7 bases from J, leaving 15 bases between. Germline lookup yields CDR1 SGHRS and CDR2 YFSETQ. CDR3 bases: TGCGCCAGCAGCCTGTCGCAGGCATGGAATTCACCCCTCCACTTT. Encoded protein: CASSLSQAWNSPLHF. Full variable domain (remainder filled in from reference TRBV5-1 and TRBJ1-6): KAGVTQTPRYLIKTRGQQVTLSCSPISGHRSVSWYQQTPGQGLQFLFEYFSETQRNKGNFPGRFSGRQFSNSRSEMNVSTLELGDSALYLCASSLSQAWNSPLHFGNGTRLTVT.

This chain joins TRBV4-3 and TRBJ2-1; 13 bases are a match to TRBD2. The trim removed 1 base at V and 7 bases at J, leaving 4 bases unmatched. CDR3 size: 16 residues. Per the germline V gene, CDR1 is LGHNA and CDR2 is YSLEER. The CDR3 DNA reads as TGCGCCAGCAGCCAAGGGACTAGCGGGAGAAGGAATGAGCAGTTCTTC. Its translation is CASSQGTSGRRNEQFF.

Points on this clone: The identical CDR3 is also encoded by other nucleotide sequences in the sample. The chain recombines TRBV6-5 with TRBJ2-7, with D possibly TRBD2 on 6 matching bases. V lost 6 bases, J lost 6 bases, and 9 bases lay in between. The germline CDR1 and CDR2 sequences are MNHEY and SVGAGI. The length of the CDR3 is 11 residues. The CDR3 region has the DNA TGTGCCAGCAGCTATAGCGGCGAGCAGTACTTC. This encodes CASSYSGEQYF.

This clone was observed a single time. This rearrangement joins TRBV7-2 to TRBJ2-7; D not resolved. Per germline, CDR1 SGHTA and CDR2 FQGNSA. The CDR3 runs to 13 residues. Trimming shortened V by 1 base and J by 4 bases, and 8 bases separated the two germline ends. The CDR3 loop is CASSLDEVYEQYF. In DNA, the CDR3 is TGTGCCAGCAGCTTAGATGAGGTTTACGAGCAGTACTTC.

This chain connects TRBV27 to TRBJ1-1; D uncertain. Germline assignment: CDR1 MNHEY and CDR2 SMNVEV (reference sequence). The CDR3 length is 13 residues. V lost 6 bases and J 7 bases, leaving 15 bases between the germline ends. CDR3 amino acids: CASRLSPGNEAFF. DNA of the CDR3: TGTGCCAGCAGGCTATCTCCAGGCAATGAAGCTTTCTTT.